Sequencing of this T cell receptor (beta chain) was carried out in a study of blood T cell repertoires in COVID-19. Study background: Researchers got acute and convalescent COVID-19 samples from the United States, Italy and Spain. T cells, B-cell-depleted T cells, or PBMCs supplied cDNA or gDNA.

The germline V gene has CDR1 LGHNA and CDR2 YSLEER. V lost 0 bases to trimming and J lost 4 bases, with 7 bases between them. CDR3 length equals 14 residues. Using immunoSEQ multiplex PCR, the repertoire was profiled, and TCRdb retains in-frame clones only, with some absent. This table holds over 250,000 clones, 75% to 85% found once. V gene TRBV4-3 combines with J gene TRBJ2-1; D is undetermined. Sequenced sample: peripheral blood. This TCR derives from a man in his fifties with active or convalescent COVID-19. This CDR3 reads CASSQDRGYNEQFF. In nucleotides, the CDR3 is TGCGCCAGCAGCCAAGATAGAGGTTACAATGAGCAGTTCTTC.